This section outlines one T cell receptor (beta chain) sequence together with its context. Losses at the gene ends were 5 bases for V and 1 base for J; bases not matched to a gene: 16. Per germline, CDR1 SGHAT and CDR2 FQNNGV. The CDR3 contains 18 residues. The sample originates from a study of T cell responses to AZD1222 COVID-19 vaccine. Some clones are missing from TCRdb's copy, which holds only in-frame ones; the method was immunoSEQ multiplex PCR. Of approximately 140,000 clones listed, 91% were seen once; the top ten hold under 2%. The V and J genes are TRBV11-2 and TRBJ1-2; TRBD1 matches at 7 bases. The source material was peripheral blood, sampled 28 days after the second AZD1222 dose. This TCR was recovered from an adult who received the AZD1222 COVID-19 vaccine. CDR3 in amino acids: CASSPLDRTKQNNYGYTF. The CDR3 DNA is TGTGCCAGCAGCCCCTTGGACAGGACAAAGCAAAATAACTATGGCTACACCTTC.